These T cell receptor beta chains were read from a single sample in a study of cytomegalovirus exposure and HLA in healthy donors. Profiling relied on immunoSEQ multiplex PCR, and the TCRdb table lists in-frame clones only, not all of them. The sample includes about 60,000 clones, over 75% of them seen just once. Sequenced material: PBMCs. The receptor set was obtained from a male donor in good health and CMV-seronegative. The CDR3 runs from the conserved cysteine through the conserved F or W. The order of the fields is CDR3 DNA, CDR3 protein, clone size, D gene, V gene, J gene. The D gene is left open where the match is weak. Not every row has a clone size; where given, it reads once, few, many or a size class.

CDR3nt: TGTGCCTGGAGTCTGCAGGGGGACAAACTGTTTTTT
CDR3aa: CAWSLQGDKLFF
abundance: once
d_gene: TRBD1
v_gene: TRBV30
j_gene: TRBJ1-4

CDR3nt: TGTGCCAGCAGTTCCTCCGAGGGGGCAGGGGGCTACACCTTC
CDR3aa: CASSSSEGAGGYTF
abundance: NA
d_gene: TRBD1
v_gene: TRBV2
j_gene: TRBJ1-2

CDR3nt: TGCGCCAGCAGCCAAGGACCGCCGGGGGAGCAGTACTTC
CDR3aa: CASSQGPPGEQYF
abundance: NA
d_gene: NA
v_gene: TRBV4-3
j_gene: TRBJ2-7

CDR3nt: TGTGCCAGCAGCTTAAGAAGGGGCAGGGCCGGGGAGCTGTTTTTT
CDR3aa: CASSLRRGRAGELFF
abundance: NA
d_gene: NA
v_gene: TRBV7-2
j_gene: TRBJ2-2

CDR3nt: TGTGCCAGCAGCTCTCTAGCGGGGGGGCGGGTCGATACGCAGTATTTT
CDR3aa: CASSSLAGGRVDTQYF
abundance: NA
d_gene: TRBD2
v_gene: TRBV7-3
j_gene: TRBJ2-3

CDR3nt: TGTGCCAGCAGCCCCCGGACAGGGAACACCGGGGAGCTGTTTTTT
CDR3aa: CASSPRTGNTGELFF
abundance: NA
d_gene: TRBD1
v_gene: TRBV7-6
j_gene: TRBJ2-2

CDR3nt: TGTGCCACCAGCGTTGACAGGGGAGGAGGTGGCTACACCTTC
CDR3aa: CATSVDRGGGGYTF
abundance: NA
d_gene: TRBD1
v_gene: TRBV15
j_gene: TRBJ1-2

CDR3nt: TGTGCCAGCACACGGACAGGCGAGGGTGGCTACACCTTC
CDR3aa: CASTRTGEGGYTF
abundance: NA
d_gene: TRBD1
v_gene: TRBV6-5
j_gene: TRBJ1-2

CDR3nt: TGTGCCAGCAGCTTAGATGGACAGGGGATATATGGGCAGTATTTT
CDR3aa: CASSLDGQGIYGQYF
abundance: few
d_gene: TRBD1
v_gene: TRBV7-2
j_gene: TRBJ2-3

CDR3nt: TGTGCCAGCAGGGGGACTAGCGGGGATGGCCATGAGCAGTTCTTC
CDR3aa: CASRGTSGDGHEQFF
abundance: NA
d_gene: TRBD2
v_gene: TRBV6-6
j_gene: TRBJ2-1

CDR3nt: TGTGCCAGCAGCTTCGGGACAACCTACGAGCAGTACTTC
CDR3aa: CASSFGTTYEQYF
abundance: NA
d_gene: NA
v_gene: TRBV5-6
j_gene: TRBJ2-7

CDR3nt: TGTGCCAGCAGCTGGTTTGCCAGTTACCACTTC
CDR3aa: CASSWFASYHF
abundance: NA
d_gene: NA
v_gene: TRBV11-2
j_gene: TRBJ2-7

CDR3nt: TGTGCCAGCTCACCCGCGCGTGGGCCCTACAATGAGCAGTTCTTC
CDR3aa: CASSPARGPYNEQFF
abundance: NA
d_gene: NA
v_gene: TRBV18
j_gene: TRBJ2-1

CDR3nt: TGTGCCAGCAGGCCAGGGGATTCCTACGAGCAGTACTTC
CDR3aa: CASRPGDSYEQYF
abundance: NA
d_gene: NA
v_gene: TRBV7-9
j_gene: TRBJ2-7

CDR3nt: TGCGCCAGCAGCCAACGACAGGGCGGTGTCACTGAAGCTTTCTTT
CDR3aa: CASSQRQGGVTEAFF
abundance: NA
d_gene: TRBD1
v_gene: TRBV4-1
j_gene: TRBJ1-1

CDR3nt: TGTGCCAGTAATTGGCAGGGGAATGAAAAACTGTTTTTT
CDR3aa: CASNWQGNEKLFF
abundance: NA
d_gene: NA
v_gene: TRBV19
j_gene: TRBJ1-4

CDR3nt: TGTGCCAGCAGCTTAGAGTATGAGAGAGGGGGATCGAAACTGTTTTTT
CDR3aa: CASSLEYERGGSKLFF
abundance: once
d_gene: NA
v_gene: TRBV7-9
j_gene: TRBJ1-4

CDR3nt: TGTGCCAGCAGCTTGAGAGAGAACACTGAAGCTTTCTTT
CDR3aa: CASSLRENTEAFF
abundance: NA
d_gene: NA
v_gene: TRBV5-4
j_gene: TRBJ1-1

CDR3nt: TGCGCCAGCAGCTATCGGACAGGGGGCGCCAGGTTGTCCTACGAGCAGTACTTC
CDR3aa: CASSYRTGGARLSYEQYF
abundance: NA
d_gene: TRBD1
v_gene: TRBV5-1
j_gene: TRBJ2-7

CDR3nt: TGTGCCAGCTCACCGCGACAGGGTGGTAGCACAGATACGCAGTATTTT
CDR3aa: CASSPRQGGSTDTQYF
abundance: NA
d_gene: TRBD1
v_gene: TRBV18
j_gene: TRBJ2-3

CDR3nt: TGTGCCAGCAAGACGCCGGACAGGGGTTTGAACACCATATATTTT
CDR3aa: CASKTPDRGLNTIYF
abundance: NA
d_gene: TRBD1
v_gene: TRBV6-6
j_gene: TRBJ1-3

CDR3nt: TGTGCCAGTACCCGATGGGCAGAAGCGGATTATACCTACAATGAGCAGTTCTTC
CDR3aa: CASTRWAEADYTYNEQFF
abundance: NA
d_gene: NA
v_gene: TRBV21-1
j_gene: TRBJ2-1

CDR3nt: TGTGCCAGCAGCCCTCTATATGGCACAGATACGCAGTATTTT
CDR3aa: CASSPLYGTDTQYF
abundance: once
d_gene: NA
v_gene: TRBV14
j_gene: TRBJ2-3

CDR3nt: TGTGCCAGCAGGCCTGGGACAGGGGGATACGAGCAGTACTTC
CDR3aa: CASRPGTGGYEQYF
abundance: NA
d_gene: TRBD1
v_gene: TRBV7-2
j_gene: TRBJ2-7

CDR3nt: TGTGCCAGCAGTGATTCCCGGGTCCAGCCCCAGCATTTT
CDR3aa: CASSDSRVQPQHF
abundance: NA
d_gene: NA
v_gene: TRBV6-1
j_gene: TRBJ1-5

CDR3nt: TGTGCCAGCGGTGGTGGGGGGATCCTATCCTATGGCTACACCTTC
CDR3aa: CASGGGGILSYGYTF
abundance: NA
d_gene: NA
v_gene: TRBV9
j_gene: TRBJ1-2

CDR3nt: TGTGCCAGCAGCTTCCTAGACAGAAATCAGCCCCAGCATTTT
CDR3aa: CASSFLDRNQPQHF
abundance: NA
d_gene: NA
v_gene: TRBV5-8
j_gene: TRBJ1-5

CDR3nt: TGTGCCATCAGAAGGGGAATCACAGATACGCAGTATTTT
CDR3aa: CAIRRGITDTQYF
abundance: NA
d_gene: NA
v_gene: TRBV10-3
j_gene: TRBJ2-3

CDR3nt: TGTGCCAGCAGCTTCGCCGGGACAGTGAACACTGAAGCTTTCTTT
CDR3aa: CASSFAGTVNTEAFF
abundance: NA
d_gene: TRBD1
v_gene: TRBV11-2
j_gene: TRBJ1-1

CDR3nt: TGTGCAAGTCGCTCCCGTCTAGCGGGCTCCTACAATGAGCAGTTCTTC
CDR3aa: CASRSRLAGSYNEQFF
abundance: NA
d_gene: NA
v_gene: TRBV12-2
j_gene: TRBJ2-1

CDR3nt: TGTGCCAGCAGCCGGACAGCGTATCCGCAGTATTTT
CDR3aa: CASSRTAYPQYF
abundance: NA
d_gene: NA
v_gene: TRBV5-8
j_gene: TRBJ2-3

CDR3nt: TGTGCCAGCTATGGGGCTGGGGCAGACAATGAGCAGTTCTTC
CDR3aa: CASYGAGADNEQFF
abundance: NA
d_gene: NA
v_gene: TRBV27
j_gene: TRBJ2-1

CDR3nt: TGCGCCCCCCCCTCAGGGAACACTGAAGCTTTCTTT
CDR3aa: CAPPSGNTEAFF
abundance: few
d_gene: NA
v_gene: TRBV5-1
j_gene: TRBJ1-1

CDR3nt: TGCGCCAGCAGTCAAGGCGCCGGGACAGCGAACACCGGGGAGCTGTTTTTT
CDR3aa: CASSQGAGTANTGELFF
abundance: NA
d_gene: TRBD1
v_gene: TRBV23-1
j_gene: TRBJ2-2

CDR3nt: TGTGCCAGCAGCACACCCAGGGGGACCTCCTACGAGCAGTACTTC
CDR3aa: CASSTPRGTSYEQYF
abundance: NA
d_gene: TRBD1
v_gene: TRBV11-2
j_gene: TRBJ2-7

CDR3nt: TGTGCCATCAGTGAGTCTAAGGGACAGGGCAACACTGAAGCTTTCTTT
CDR3aa: CAISESKGQGNTEAFF
abundance: NA
d_gene: TRBD1
v_gene: TRBV10-3
j_gene: TRBJ1-1

CDR3nt: TGTGCCAGCAGTCTAGAGGGACAGAGCAATCAGCCCCAGCATTTT
CDR3aa: CASSLEGQSNQPQHF
abundance: NA
d_gene: TRBD1
v_gene: TRBV27
j_gene: TRBJ1-5

CDR3nt: TGTGCCAGCAGCCCCTGGAGGGGGCTAGCCTATGGCTACACCTTC
CDR3aa: CASSPWRGLAYGYTF
abundance: NA
d_gene: TRBD1
v_gene: TRBV5-4
j_gene: TRBJ1-2

CDR3nt: TGTGCCAGCAGCTCGGGGACAGTCTATGGCTACACCTTC
CDR3aa: CASSSGTVYGYTF
abundance: once
d_gene: TRBD1
v_gene: TRBV7-2
j_gene: TRBJ1-2

CDR3nt: TGTGCCAGCAGCGTAGGGGCAACCAGCACAGATACGCAGTATTTT
CDR3aa: CASSVGATSTDTQYF
abundance: NA
d_gene: NA
v_gene: TRBV9
j_gene: TRBJ2-3

CDR3nt: TGTGCCAGCAGTCCTTCTAGCACTGAAGCTTTCTTT
CDR3aa: CASSPSSTEAFF
abundance: NA
d_gene: NA
v_gene: TRBV2
j_gene: TRBJ1-1

CDR3nt: TGTGCCAGCAGCTTAGGATCTAGAAGTGAAGCTTTCTTT
CDR3aa: CASSLGSRSEAFF
abundance: NA
d_gene: NA
v_gene: TRBV11-2
j_gene: TRBJ1-1

CDR3nt: TGTGCCAGCTCAGGATCGGGACTAGCGGGGACCCAGTTACCCTACGAGCAGTACTTC
CDR3aa: CASSGSGLAGTQLPYEQYF
abundance: once
d_gene: TRBD2
v_gene: TRBV18
j_gene: TRBJ2-7

CDR3nt: TGCGCCAGCAGCTTGGCGAGCAGGAATTACCCCTACGAGCAGTACTTC
CDR3aa: CASSLASRNYPYEQYF
abundance: NA
d_gene: NA
v_gene: TRBV5-1
j_gene: TRBJ2-7

CDR3nt: TGTGCCAGCAGCTTGTTGTTTTTGACAGGGGGCCGCACTGAAGCTTTCTTT
CDR3aa: CASSLLFLTGGRTEAFF
abundance: NA
d_gene: TRBD1
v_gene: TRBV5-6
j_gene: TRBJ1-1

CDR3nt: TGCGCCAGCAGATCGGACAGCCTTTACAATGAGCAGTTCTTC
CDR3aa: CASRSDSLYNEQFF
abundance: few
d_gene: NA
v_gene: TRBV5-1
j_gene: TRBJ2-1

CDR3nt: TGTGCCAGCAGCCTATGGACAGGGCACACTGAAGCTTTCTTT
CDR3aa: CASSLWTGHTEAFF
abundance: NA
d_gene: TRBD1
v_gene: TRBV14
j_gene: TRBJ1-1

CDR3nt: TGCGCCGGCAGCTCACAGGGCACCACTGAAGCTTTCTTT
CDR3aa: CAGSSQGTTEAFF
abundance: NA
d_gene: NA
v_gene: TRBV5-1
j_gene: TRBJ1-1

CDR3nt: TGCGCCAGCAGCCGGGGTTTCCAAGAGACCCAGTACTTC
CDR3aa: CASSRGFQETQYF
abundance: once
d_gene: NA
v_gene: TRBV5-1
j_gene: TRBJ2-5

CDR3nt: TGTGCCAGCAGTTACTCGCGACAGGGACATGGCTACACCTTC
CDR3aa: CASSYSRQGHGYTF
abundance: NA
d_gene: TRBD1
v_gene: TRBV6-5
j_gene: TRBJ1-2

CDR3nt: TGTGCCTGGCACGCGACAGGGTTGGTTTCACCCCTCCACTTT
CDR3aa: CAWHATGLVSPLHF
abundance: NA
d_gene: TRBD1
v_gene: TRBV30
j_gene: TRBJ1-6

CDR3nt: TGTGCCAGCAGCTGGGAGAGAACAGGGGGCGATGGCTACACCTTC
CDR3aa: CASSWERTGGDGYTF
abundance: NA
d_gene: TRBD1
v_gene: TRBV7-2
j_gene: TRBJ1-2

CDR3nt: TGTGCCAGCAGCGTAGGGACAGCCAACTATGGCTACACCTTC
CDR3aa: CASSVGTANYGYTF
abundance: few
d_gene: NA
v_gene: TRBV9
j_gene: TRBJ1-2

CDR3nt: TGCGCCAGCAGCTTGGGAGGCAGGGGGGATGAAAAACTGTTTTTT
CDR3aa: CASSLGGRGDEKLFF
abundance: few
d_gene: TRBD1
v_gene: TRBV5-1
j_gene: TRBJ1-4

CDR3nt: TGTGCCAGCAGCTCCCGACTAGCGGGGGGGCCGACAGATACGCAGTATTTT
CDR3aa: CASSSRLAGGPTDTQYF
abundance: NA
d_gene: TRBD2
v_gene: TRBV7-2
j_gene: TRBJ2-3